The rows below give T cell receptor beta chains drawn from one sample of a study of blood T cells in healthy people across ages. A single record per CDR3 protein comes from TCRdb applying MiXCR to the 5' RACE reads. This sample yields 1.5 million to 2 million distinct CDR3 sequences, of which less than 50% are seen a single time; less than 2.5% belongs to the top ten. Sequenced input: blood. These TCRs come from a middle-aged woman in good health. The CDR3 runs from the conserved cysteine through the conserved F or W. The order of the fields is clone size, V gene, D gene, J gene, CDR3 DNA, CDR3 protein. D genes are given only for firm matches. The size of a clone is reported for some rows only, either as once, few or many, or as a class for expanded clones.

abundance: few
v_gene: TRBV20-1
d_gene: NA
j_gene: TRBJ2-7
CDR3nt: TGCAGTGCCTCGTCGAAGCAATACGAGCAGTACTTC
CDR3aa: CSASSKQYEQYF

abundance: NA
v_gene: TRBV28
d_gene: NA
j_gene: TRBJ2-7
CDR3nt: TGTGCCTCCTCCCTCAGGTCCCAAGCCTACGAGCAGTACTTC
CDR3aa: CASSLRSQAYEQYF

abundance: NA
v_gene: TRBV6-2/TRBV6-3
d_gene: NA
j_gene: TRBJ2-1
CDR3nt: TGTGCCAGCAGATCCACAACTGTAAGCTCCTACAATGAGCAGTTCTTC
CDR3aa: CASRSTTVSSYNEQFF

abundance: NA
v_gene: TRBV7-2
d_gene: NA
j_gene: TRBJ2-3
CDR3nt: TGTGCCAGCAGCTCCGGGGTCCTCGCGGGCACCCTAGATACGCAGTATTTT
CDR3aa: CASSSGVLAGTLDTQYF

abundance: NA
v_gene: TRBV5-1
d_gene: NA
j_gene: TRBJ1-2
CDR3nt: TGCGCCAGCAGCTTTGGGGTGGACAATGGCTACACCTTC
CDR3aa: CASSFGVDNGYTF

abundance: few
v_gene: TRBV7-2
d_gene: TRBD1
j_gene: TRBJ1-2
CDR3nt: TGTGCCAGCAGCTTCGAGGGACAGGGTTTACTCTATGGCTACACCTTC
CDR3aa: CASSFEGQGLLYGYTF

abundance: NA
v_gene: TRBV6-2/TRBV6-3
d_gene: TRBD2
j_gene: TRBJ2-4
CDR3nt: TGTGCCAGCAGTTCGATCGGACTAGCGGGGGCTCGAAACATTCAGTACTTC
CDR3aa: CASSSIGLAGARNIQYF

abundance: NA
v_gene: TRBV19
d_gene: NA
j_gene: TRBJ2-5
CDR3nt: TGTGCCAGTAGTAAGTCGCCCCGGGGGAGAGAGACCCAGTACTTC
CDR3aa: CASSKSPRGRETQYF

abundance: few
v_gene: TRBV20-1
d_gene: NA
j_gene: TRBJ1-2
CDR3nt: TGCAGTGCTAGCGTGGGGGTGACGGGTGGCTACACCTTC
CDR3aa: CSASVGVTGGYTF

abundance: NA
v_gene: TRBV7-8
d_gene: NA
j_gene: TRBJ1-6
CDR3nt: TGTGCCAGCAGCTTAAAGGGGTTGGATTCACCCCTCCACTTT
CDR3aa: CASSLKGLDSPLHF

abundance: few
v_gene: TRBV20-1
d_gene: TRBD1
j_gene: TRBJ2-5
CDR3nt: TGCAGTGCCAACAGAGGGACAGGGGACCAAGAGACCCAGTACTTC
CDR3aa: CSANRGTGDQETQYF

abundance: NA
v_gene: TRBV20-1
d_gene: TRBD1
j_gene: TRBJ1-2
CDR3nt: TGCAGTGCACCCGGACAGGATTTTCATGGCTACACCTTC
CDR3aa: CSAPGQDFHGYTF

abundance: NA
v_gene: TRBV11-2
d_gene: TRBD1
j_gene: TRBJ1-2
CDR3nt: TGTGCCAGCAGCACCGGGACAGGAAGGTGGGGCTACACCTTC
CDR3aa: CASSTGTGRWGYTF

abundance: NA
v_gene: TRBV7-6
d_gene: TRBD2
j_gene: TRBJ2-5
CDR3nt: TGTGCCAGCAGCAAGGGAGGGGAACAAGAGACCCAGTACTTC
CDR3aa: CASSKGGEQETQYF

abundance: NA
v_gene: TRBV20-1
d_gene: TRBD1
j_gene: TRBJ2-7
CDR3nt: TGCAGTGCTGAAAAAGGACAGGGTAGGAGCTCCTACGAGCAGTACTTC
CDR3aa: CSAEKGQGRSSYEQYF

abundance: few
v_gene: TRBV25-1
d_gene: TRBD1
j_gene: TRBJ2-6
CDR3nt: TGTGCCAGCAGACAGGGGACAGTTGGGGCCAACGTCCTGACTTTC
CDR3aa: CASRQGTVGANVLTF

abundance: few
v_gene: TRBV29-1
d_gene: NA
j_gene: TRBJ1-6
CDR3nt: TGCAGCGTTCGGGGGACCTATAATTCACCCCTCCACTTT
CDR3aa: CSVRGTYNSPLHF

abundance: many
v_gene: TRBV7-2
d_gene: TRBD2
j_gene: TRBJ2-5
CDR3nt: TGTGCCAGCAGCCCGGGGACTATCGAGACCCAGTACTTC
CDR3aa: CASSPGTIETQYF

abundance: few
v_gene: TRBV4-2
d_gene: TRBD2
j_gene: TRBJ2-4
CDR3nt: TGTGCCAGCAGCCAAGGACTAGCGGGAGCCAAAAACATTCAGTACTTC
CDR3aa: CASSQGLAGAKNIQYF

abundance: NA
v_gene: TRBV20-1
d_gene: TRBD2
j_gene: TRBJ2-7
CDR3nt: TGCAGTGCTAGAGTGCCCGGCCTAGCGGGGGCCGACTTCTACGAGCAGTACTTC
CDR3aa: CSARVPGLAGADFYEQYF

abundance: NA
v_gene: TRBV20-1
d_gene: TRBD1
j_gene: TRBJ2-7
CDR3nt: TGCAGTGCCCCCCCAGGGGGTGGTGAGCAGTACTTC
CDR3aa: CSAPPGGGEQYF

abundance: few
v_gene: TRBV20-1
d_gene: NA
j_gene: TRBJ2-1
CDR3nt: TGCAGTGCATGGACTGGCGCCTACAATGAGCAGTTCTTC
CDR3aa: CSAWTGAYNEQFF

abundance: many
v_gene: TRBV28
d_gene: TRBD1
j_gene: TRBJ2-5
CDR3nt: TGTGCCAGCAGAGAGATGACAGGGATAGAAGAGACCCAGTACTTC
CDR3aa: CASREMTGIEETQYF

abundance: NA
v_gene: TRBV7-2
d_gene: TRBD2
j_gene: TRBJ2-3
CDR3nt: TGTGCCAGCAGCCCTCCCGGGACTAGACTAGCGCAGTATTTT
CDR3aa: CASSPPGTRLAQYF

abundance: few
v_gene: TRBV24-1
d_gene: TRBD2
j_gene: TRBJ2-3
CDR3nt: TGTGCCACCAGTGACCCGACTAGCGGGGGCAGAGCAGATACGCAGTATTTT
CDR3aa: CATSDPTSGGRADTQYF

abundance: many
v_gene: TRBV7-2
d_gene: TRBD2
j_gene: TRBJ2-3
CDR3nt: TGTGCCAGCAGCTTAGCGGGGGCGGGGGGCCCCACAGATACGCAGTATTTT
CDR3aa: CASSLAGAGGPTDTQYF

abundance: NA
v_gene: TRBV27
d_gene: NA
j_gene: TRBJ2-3
CDR3nt: TGTGCCAGCAGTTTATATGCGGGTGTCACAGATACGCAGTATTTT
CDR3aa: CASSLYAGVTDTQYF

abundance: NA
v_gene: TRBV4-2
d_gene: NA
j_gene: TRBJ1-2
CDR3nt: TGTGCCAGCAGCTCGGAAGAGGACAGCATTAACTATGGCTACACCTTC
CDR3aa: CASSSEEDSINYGYTF

abundance: many
v_gene: TRBV29-1
d_gene: TRBD1
j_gene: TRBJ2-1
CDR3nt: TGCAGCGTTGAAGGACAGGGGGTTCGGGACAATGAGCAGTTCTTC
CDR3aa: CSVEGQGVRDNEQFF

abundance: NA
v_gene: TRBV7-7
d_gene: NA
j_gene: TRBJ1-5
CDR3nt: TGTGCTAGCAGCTTAGCGCGGGGGAAACGGGGCATACATAGCAATCAGCCCCAGCATTTT
CDR3aa: CASSLARGKRGIHSNQPQHF

abundance: NA
v_gene: TRBV7-9
d_gene: NA
j_gene: TRBJ1-5
CDR3nt: TGTGCCAGCAGCTTAGACGGTTCGGGAGATCAGCCCCAGCATTTT
CDR3aa: CASSLDGSGDQPQHF

abundance: few
v_gene: TRBV3-1
d_gene: TRBD1
j_gene: TRBJ2-5
CDR3nt: TGTGCCAGCAAAAGGGGGCGATCAGCTGAGTACTTC
CDR3aa: CASKRGRSAEYF

abundance: once
v_gene: TRBV29-1
d_gene: NA
j_gene: TRBJ1-1
CDR3nt: TGCAGCGCTCGACAGACGAACACTGAAGCTTTCTTT
CDR3aa: CSARQTNTEAFF

abundance: NA
v_gene: TRBV7-9
d_gene: TRBD2
j_gene: TRBJ2-1
CDR3nt: TGTGCCAGCAGACATGGACTAGCGGGAGAAGAGACCCAGTTCTTC
CDR3aa: CASRHGLAGEETQFF

abundance: NA
v_gene: TRBV20-1
d_gene: NA
j_gene: TRBJ2-1
CDR3nt: TGCAGTGCTAGAGTAGGGGGAGCGTACAATGAGCAGTTCTTC
CDR3aa: CSARVGGAYNEQFF

abundance: once
v_gene: TRBV10-2
d_gene: NA
j_gene: TRBJ2-5
CDR3nt: TGCGCCAGCAGTGACCGCAATGAGCAGTACTTC
CDR3aa: CASSDRNEQYF

abundance: few
v_gene: TRBV28
d_gene: NA
j_gene: TRBJ2-7
CDR3nt: TGTGCCAGCAGTTTCCTCAAAGGGGGCGAGCAGTACTTC
CDR3aa: CASSFLKGGEQYF